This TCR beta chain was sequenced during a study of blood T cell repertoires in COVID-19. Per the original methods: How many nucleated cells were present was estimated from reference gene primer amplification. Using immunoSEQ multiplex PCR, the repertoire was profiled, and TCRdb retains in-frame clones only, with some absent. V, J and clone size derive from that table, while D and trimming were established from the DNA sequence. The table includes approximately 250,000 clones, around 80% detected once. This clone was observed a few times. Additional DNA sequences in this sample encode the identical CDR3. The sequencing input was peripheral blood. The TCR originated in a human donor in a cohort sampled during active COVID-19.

This chain's CDR3 is CAWSVGQGNYGYTF. CDR3 bases: TGTGCCTGGAGTGTAGGACAGGGGAACTATGGCTACACCTTC. The chain couples TRBV30 to TRBJ1-2; 9 positions match TRBD1. The CDR3 runs 14 residues. V dropped 0 bases and J dropped 2; count of bases not matched to a gene: 1. Germline V lookup: CDR1 GTSNPN, CDR2 SVGIG (reference sequence).